Below are 29 T cell receptor beta chains sequenced from a single sample in a study of Graves' ophthalmopathy and Graves' hyperthyroidism. RNA transcripts were the template, and TCR beta CDR3 regions were amplified from them. The first round was an RT-PCR with HTBI primers, and the second round was a multiplex PCR. One entry per CDR3 protein results from TCRdb running MiXCR on the multiplex PCR reads. The table lists about 620,000 distinct CDR3 sequences, about a fifth of them singletons. The specimen was peripheral blood. These receptors were obtained from a woman between 18 and 29 years old with stable Graves' hyperthyroidism. Some clones in this sample may be carry-over from other donors' samples.

This clonotype appeared many times. V and J are TRBV24-1 and TRBJ2-2; 8 positions agree with TRBD2. The germline CDR1 and CDR2 sequences are KGHDR and SFDVKD. V lost 6 bases, J lost 5 bases, and 4 bases stayed unmatched. The CDR3 runs to 14 residues. CDR3 sequence reads: CATSSVAGTGELFF. The CDR3 DNA follows: TGTGCCACCAGTTCGGTAGCGGGGACCGGGGAGCTGTTTTTT.

At least ten counts were recorded for this clonotype. The chain has TRBV10-3 and TRBJ2-2; 12 bases map to TRBD2. The CDR3 consists of 14 residues. The junction had 6 bases not matched to a gene; V was cut back by 10 bases and J by 6 bases. Germline assignment: CDR1 ENHRY and CDR2 SYGVKD. CDR3 DNA: TGTGCCACCGCTAGCGGGAGGGCGGCCGGGGAGCTGTTTTTT. Translation: CATASGRAAGELFF.

This clonotype occurred many times. The chain joins TRBV6-5 to TRBJ1-2; D uncertain. Trimming removed 7 bases at V and 8 bases at J, with 20 bases between. Germline lookup yields CDR1 MNHEY and CDR2 SVGAGI. There are 14 residues in the CDR3. CDR3 nucleotides: TGTGCCAGCACCAGGACCGCCGGAGTATCGGGCTACACCTTC. It encodes CASTRTAGVSGYTF.

Ten or more counts support this clonotype. This chain links TRBV30 with TRBJ2-5, with 10 nucleotides matching TRBD2. There are 16 residues in the CDR3. Germline CDR1 GTSNPN, CDR2 SVGIG (reference sequence). V lost 4 bases, J lost 5 bases, and 13 bases stayed unmatched. CDR3 sequence reads: CAWTSPAGGPIETQYF. CDR3 sequence (DNA): TGTGCCTGGACCTCCCCAGCGGGGGGGCCGATTGAGACCCAGTACTTC.

This clonotype was found many times. This chain connects TRBV12-3 or TRBV12-4 to TRBJ2-7; D gene uncertain. V lost 3 bases and J lost 0, with 12 bases in between. The CDR3 totals 15 residues. CDR3: CASSLRGSSSYEQYF. CDR3 nucleotide sequence: TGTGCCAGCAGTTTGAGAGGCTCGAGCTCCTACGAGCAGTACTTC.

The chain carries TRBV10-1 and TRBJ2-5; D remains unclear. CDR3 size: 13 residues. V was pared by 0 bases and J by 7 bases, with 9 bases between. CDR1 is WNHNN and CDR2 is SYGVQD in the germline V gene (reference sequence). The CDR3 nucleotides are TGCGCCAGCAGTGAGTCGATATCAGGGACCCAGTACTTC. Its translation: CASSESISGTQYF.

This clonotype appeared many times. V and J are TRBV28 and TRBJ1-2, with 8 bases identical to TRBD1. Germline CDR1 is MDHEN and CDR2 is SYDVKM. CDR3 size: 15 residues. With 3 bases clipped from V and 4 bases from J, the junction kept 7 bases outside the gene matches. The CDR3 loop reads CASSLWDRSSYGYTF. CDR3 coding DNA: TGTGCCAGCAGTTTGTGGGACAGGAGCTCCTATGGCTACACCTTC.

The chain carries TRBV5-1 and TRBJ1-2; 7 positions agree with TRBD1. The CDR3 sequence is 15 residues long. The J segment lost 4 bases and the V segment lost 0 bases, leaving 6 bases of the junction unmatched. Looked up from germline, CDR1 is SGHRS and CDR2 is YFSETQ. The CDR3 DNA sequence: TGCGCCAGCAGCTTGGCCGGGACAGACCTCTATGGCTACACCTTC. Protein: CASSLAGTDLYGYTF.

CDR3 amino acids: CATSTPDRGRSGYTF. The CDR3 nucleotides are TGTGCCACCAGCACCCCGGACAGGGGGCGATCTGGCTACACCTTC. V gene TRBV15 combines with J gene TRBJ1-2, with 11 positions matching TRBD1. Trimming removed 4 bases from V and 7 bases from J; junction bases left unmatched: 8. The length of the CDR3 is 15 residues. Per germline, CDR1 LNHNV and CDR2 YYDKDF (reference sequence).

This clonotype showed up just a few times. The chain has TRBV18 and TRBJ2-7, with D perhaps assigned TRBD1 or TRBD2 (5 bases each). V lost 3 bases to trimming and J lost 6 bases, with 18 bases between them. This CDR3 region has 15 residues. Germline CDR1 KGHSH, CDR2 LQKENI. CDR3 DNA sequence: TGTGCCAGCTCACCGTGGGACGCAGGAACGGTCGAGCAGTACTTC. Its translation is CASSPWDAGTVEQYF.

V gene TRBV12-3 or TRBV12-4 combines with J gene TRBJ1-1; possible D gene TRBD1, 6 bases. V gave up 1 base and J gave up 1 base, with 13 bases separating them. The CDR3 runs 16 residues. CDR3 in amino acids: CASSLVGGAKNTEAFF. The CDR3 region has the DNA TGTGCCAGCAGTTTAGTGGGGGGGGCGAAGAACACTGAAGCTTTCTTT.

This clonotype came up many times. The chain employs TRBV6-5 and TRBJ2-7; TRBD1 aligns across 7 bases. Germline lookup yields CDR1 MNHEY and CDR2 SVGAGI. Trimming cost V 2 bases and J 5 bases; bases outside gene matches: 9. CDR3 length equals 15 residues. For the CDR3, the DNA is TGTGCCAGCAGTTACATCCACAGGGGCGTTAACGAGCAGTACTTC. Protein product: CASSYIHRGVNEQYF.

The J gene is TRBJ2-7, the V gene TRBV3-1; TRBD2 aligns across 11 bases. Unmatched junction bases numbered 13, after V lost 0 bases and J lost 0 bases. Germline V gene sequence: CDR1 LGHDT, CDR2 YNNKEL (reference sequence). The CDR3 covers 20 residues. CDR3 sequence: CASSQDISGREKRSSYEQYF. In nucleotides, the CDR3 is TGTGCCAGCAGCCAAGATATTAGCGGGAGGGAAAAGCGCAGCTCCTACGAGCAGTACTTC.

The chain joins TRBV2 to TRBJ2-7; D gene unclear. This CDR3 spans 14 amino acids. The ends were cut back, 4 bases at V and 2 bases at J, with 12 bases in the middle. Germline V lookup: CDR1 SNHLY, CDR2 FYNNEI. The CDR3 DNA reads as TGTGCCAGCAGTGTAGGAAGCACAACCTACGAGCAGTACTTC. This sequence encodes CASSVGSTTYEQYF.

This sequence joins TRBV12-3 or TRBV12-4 and TRBJ1-6; D call uncertain. The CDR3 runs to 13 residues. Trimming removed 3 bases at V and 13 bases at J, with 13 bases between. The CDR3 DNA sequence: TGTGCCAGCAGTTTGTCTGGTGTTTCTCCCCTCCACTTT. As protein: CASSLSGVSPLHF.

CDR3 in amino acids: CASILVREPQNGQYF. The CDR3 DNA reads TGTGCCAGCATCCTCGTCCGGGAACCCCAAAACGGGCAGTACTTC. The chain employs TRBV6-1 and TRBJ2-7; D might be TRBD2 (5 bases). The CDR3 spans 15 residues. CDR1 is MNHNS, CDR2 SASEGT, per germline. Trimming removed 7 bases at V and 9 bases at J, with 25 bases between.

The rearrangement links TRBV5-1 to TRBJ1-5; TRBD1 matches at 10 bases. The CDR3 extends over 16 amino acids. V trimming: 4 bases; J trimming: 0 bases; junction bases outside the gene matches: 4. Per the germline V gene, CDR1 is SGHRS and CDR2 is YFSETQ. CDR3 residues: CASSAGTGASNQPQHF. The CDR3 nucleotides are TGCGCCAGCAGCGCCGGGACAGGGGCTAGCAATCAGCCCCAGCATTTT.

As regards this clonotype: A read error may be the cause here, since a much bigger clone is one base away. This chain links TRBV10-3 with TRBJ1-5; D is undetermined. The germline V gene has CDR1 ENHRY and CDR2 SYGVKD. The CDR3 totals 12 residues. CDR3 nucleotides: TGTGCCATCAGTGAGACGAATCAGCCCCAGCGTTTT. The encoded protein is CAISETNQPQRF.

This chain joins TRBV10-3 and TRBJ2-7; 9 positions agree with TRBD2. The CDR3 runs 15 residues. The V segment lost 11 bases and the J segment 0 bases; nucleotides outside the gene matches: 11. CDR1 and CDR2 (germline): ENHRY, SYGVKD. CDR3 region: CASYTRLADSYEQYF. CDR3 nucleotides: TGTGCCTCCTATACCCGACTAGCGGACTCCTACGAGCAGTACTTC.

A remark on this clonotype: A much larger clone lies a single base off, so this may be a read error. The gene calls are TRBV7-9 and TRBJ1-1; D remains unclear. There are 12 residues in the CDR3. From germline, CDR1 is SEHNR and CDR2 FQNEAQ (reference sequence). CDR3: CTSSLDNTEAFF. The CDR3 DNA is TGTACCAGCAGCTTAGATAACACTGAAGCTTTCTTT.

This clonotype has a count of ten or more. The rearrangement links TRBV19 to TRBJ1-1; D unresolved. V lost 8 bases, J lost 5 bases, and 15 bases lay in between. CDR1 and CDR2 (germline): LNHDA, SQIVND (reference sequence). The CDR3 is 13 residues long. The DNA for the CDR3 is TGTGCCAGTCAAACCGTGAGTTCAACTGAAGCTTTCTTT. Translated, it gives CASQTVSSTEAFF.

This clonotype was picked up many times. The chain links TRBV7-2 to TRBJ1-1; TRBD1 might be the D (6 bases). V was clipped by 5 bases and J by 5 bases, with 15 bases between them. The CDR3 is 14 amino acids. In germline, CDR1 is SGHTA, CDR2 FQGNSA. CDR3 in DNA: TGTGCCAGCAGCCTAGGGGTAGGGGGGACTGAAGCTTTCTTT. Translation gives CASSLGVGGTEAFF.

The chain links TRBV10-3 to TRBJ1-3; a weak D match, TRBD1 (6 bases). The germline CDR1 and CDR2 sequences are ENHRY and SYGVKD. V shed 10 bases and J shed 0 bases, with 13 bases lying between them. This CDR3 is 14 amino acids long. In DNA, the CDR3 is TGTGCCACCCGGGACACTATCTCTGGAAACACCATATATTTT. Protein sequence: CATRDTISGNTIYF.

This clonotype was observed many times. The V call is TRBV5-5, the J call TRBJ1-1, with 10 bases identical to TRBD1. Per the germline V gene, CDR1 is SGHKS and CDR2 is YYEKEE (reference sequence). The CDR3 runs to 15 residues. With V trimmed by 2 bases and J by 1 base, 2 bases remained unmatched. This chain's CDR3 is CASSFWTGGNTEAFF. The CDR3 bases are TGTGCCAGCAGCTTCTGGACAGGGGGGAACACTGAAGCTTTCTTT.

The J gene is TRBJ2-7, the V gene TRBV11-2, with a possible D match to TRBD1 (5 bases). Germline V gives CDR1 SGHAT, CDR2 FQNNGV. Trimming removed 5 bases from V and 2 bases from J, with 19 bases in between. The CDR3 loop spans 16 amino acids. The CDR3 region is CASSRQWSSTPYEQYF. CDR3 sequence (DNA): TGTGCCAGCAGCCGACAGTGGAGCAGCACTCCCTACGAGCAGTACTTC.

The rearrangement joins TRBV27 to TRBJ1-1; D gene unclear. Deletions cut 6 bases from V and 4 bases from J, with 12 bases between. The CDR3 is made up of 13 amino acids. CDR1 and CDR2 from the germline V gene are MNHEY and SMNVEV (reference sequence). CDR3 amino acids: CASSLTLSTEAFF. The CDR3 nucleotides are TGTGCCAGCAGCCTGACACTTAGCACTGAAGCTTTCTTT.

Concerning this clonotype: One end of the junction is discordant with germline, which a read error may explain. The chain recombines TRBV27 with TRBJ2-5, with D possibly matching TRBD2 (5 bases). This CDR3 comprises 15 residues. The germline V gene has CDR1 MNHEY and CDR2 SMNVEV (reference sequence). The CDR3 loop is CASTSSMAGQETLYF. CDR3 in DNA: TGTGCCAGCACCAGTTCCATGGCGGGCCAAGAGACCCTGTACTTC.

The sample holds a few counts of this clonotype. The V and J genes are TRBV25-1 and TRBJ2-7; D may be TRBD2 (6 bases). The V gene's germline CDR1 is MGHDK and CDR2 SYGVNS. The CDR3 runs to 16 residues. V lost 0 bases to trimming and J lost 3 bases, with 15 bases between them. In nucleotides, the CDR3 is TGTGCCAGCAGTGAATACGGCTTCATGGGGGGCTACGAGCAGTACTTC. Translated, it gives CASSEYGFMGGYEQYF.

In this sample, this clonotype turned up many times. The CDR3 sequence is CASRDRALLTEAFF. DNA of the CDR3: TGTGCCAGCAGGGACAGGGCTCTTCTCACTGAAGCTTTCTTT. The chain is built from TRBV27 and TRBJ1-1, with 8 bases fitting TRBD1. This CDR3 has 14 amino acids. Per the germline V gene, CDR1 is MNHEY and CDR2 is SMNVEV (reference sequence). The V segment lost 6 bases and the J segment 4 bases; nucleotides outside the gene matches: 7.